The TCR beta chain under discussion was sequenced for a study of cytomegalovirus exposure and HLA in healthy donors. The CDR3 is 16 residues long. Germline V gives CDR1 LNHDA, CDR2 SQIVND (reference sequence). Unmatched junction bases numbered 11, after V lost 5 bases and J lost 3 bases. This table comes from immunoSEQ multiplex PCR, and its TCRdb copy is limited to in-frame clones, with some not included. The sample lists more than 120,000 clones, 80% to 90% occurring once. This receptor was identified in a man aged 18 to 30 in good health and CMV-seropositive. The gene calls are TRBV19 and TRBJ2-7, with 9 nucleotides matching TRBD2. The specimen sequenced was PBMCs. The CDR3 DNA reads as TGTGCCAGTAGTCCGACTGGAGCGGGAGGTCACTACGAGCAGTACTTC. Translating it yields CASSPTGAGGHYEQYF.